The next 26 T cell receptor beta chains were all read from a single sample in a study of shared clonotypes between healthy human individuals. The assay was immunoSEQ multiplex PCR, and TCRdb's table has in-frame clones only and misses some. This table holds under 1 million clones, about 97% found once. CD8 cells classed as naive were CD45RO-negative and positively selected for CCR7, excluding terminally differentiated effector memory CD45RA+ cells. The material sequenced was naive CD8+ T cells sorted from blood. Receptors originate from a man aged 25-40 years in good health.

This chain links TRBV5-1 with TRBJ2-7; perhaps TRBD1 as D (6 bases). V was clipped by 1 base and J by 3 bases, with 17 bases between them. Germline CDR1 and CDR2: SGHRS and YFSETQ. This CDR3 region has 16 residues. CDR3 sequence reads: CASSLSEPGVGYEQYF. CDR3 in DNA: TGCGCCAGCAGCTTGTCCGAACCAGGGGTTGGCTACGAGCAGTACTTC.

The chain employs TRBV7-3 and TRBJ2-5, with TRBD2 matching 7 bases. In germline, CDR1 is SGHTA, CDR2 FQGTGA. CDR3 length: 14 residues. After removal of 2 bases from V and 4 bases from J, the junction contained 4 bases not matched to a gene. CDR3 sequence: CASSLDPSGETQYF. As DNA, the CDR3 is TGTGCCAGCAGCTTAGACCCTAGCGGAGAGACCCAGTACTTC.

The V gene is TRBV28, the J gene TRBJ2-2; D gene uncertain. The CDR3 runs 15 residues. V lost 6 bases and J 7 bases, leaving 18 bases between the germline ends. Looked up from germline, CDR1 is MDHEN and CDR2 is SYDVKM. CDR3 sequence reads: CASSDPWGSGGELFF. For the CDR3, the DNA is TGTGCCAGCAGCGACCCTTGGGGTTCGGGCGGGGAGCTGTTTTTT.

The chain has TRBV7-2 and TRBJ2-7; TRBD2 matches at 11 bases. The junction had 6 bases not matched to a gene; V was cut back by 4 bases and J by 4 bases. The germline CDR1 and CDR2 sequences are SGHTA and FQGNSA. The CDR3 length is 15 residues. The CDR3 DNA is TGTGCCAGCAGCTCTAGCGGGAGGCCCGGGTACGAGCAGTACTTC. Translating gives CASSSSGRPGYEQYF.

The chain couples TRBV4-3 to TRBJ2-1; 7 bases agree with TRBD2. The length of the CDR3 is 18 residues. The J segment lost 0 bases and the V segment lost 1 base, leaving 9 bases of the junction unmatched. Germline values: CDR1 LGHNA, CDR2 YSLEER. Written as DNA, the CDR3 is TGCGCCAGCAGCCAAGGAGCGTCTAGCGGCAGCTCCTACAATGAGCAGTTCTTC. Encoded protein: CASSQGASSGSSYNEQFF.

CDR3 region: CASSFFSSMQYF. The CDR3 nucleotides are TGTGCCAGCAGTTTCTTCTCCTCGATGCAGTACTTC. The chain links TRBV28 to TRBJ2-7; D unclear. V lost 3 bases to trimming and J lost 9 bases, with 12 bases between them. There are 12 residues in the CDR3. Per the germline V gene, CDR1 is MDHEN and CDR2 is SYDVKM.

V is TRBV15 and J is TRBJ1-5, with a possible D match to TRBD1 (5 bases). The V and J ends lost 5 bases and 1 base respectively, with 12 bases between them. The CDR3 has 15 amino acids. CDR1 LNHNV and CDR2 YYDKDF come from the germline V gene (reference sequence). The CDR3 nucleotides read TGTGCCACCAGCCCCATCCGGGACAGCAATCAGCCCCAGCATTTT. This translates into CATSPIRDSNQPQHF.

J is TRBJ2-5 and V is TRBV10-2; weak D call: TRBD2 (5 bases). Gene TRBJ2-7 matches the end of the DNA better, so the J call may be wrong. The CDR3 spans 13 residues. Germline-derived CDR1 and CDR2 are WSHSY and SAAADI. CDR3: CASSLTSSYEQYF. CDR3 DNA: TGCGCCAGCAGCCTAACTAGCTCCTACGAGCAGTACTTC.

The chain uses TRBV15 and TRBJ2-2; tentative D call: TRBD1 (6 bases). Deletions cut 0 bases from V and 4 bases from J, with 15 bases between. Germline values: CDR1 LNHNV, CDR2 YYDKDF (reference sequence). The CDR3 is 17 amino acids. CDR3: CATSRDRSAGATGELFF. The CDR3 DNA reads as TGTGCCACCAGCAGAGATCGTAGCGCAGGGGCCACCGGGGAGCTGTTTTTT.

The sample holds a few counts of this clone. The same CDR3 is also encoded by other DNA sequences in this sample. The J gene is TRBJ1-1, the V gene TRBV9; a possible D gene is TRBD1 (6 bases). Trimming removed 0 bases from V and 1 base from J, with 7 bases in between. Germline CDR1 is SGDLS and CDR2 is YYNGEE. This CDR3 comprises 14 residues. CDR3 sequence: CASSVGQANTEAFF. For the CDR3, the DNA is TGTGCCAGCAGCGTAGGACAGGCGAACACTGAAGCTTTCTTT. The whole variable domain, remainder taken from reference TRBV9 and TRBJ1-1, is DSGVTQTPKHLITATGQRVTLRCSPRSGDLSVYWYQQSLDQGLQFLIQYYNGEERAKGNILERFSAQQFPDLHSELNLSSLELGDSALYFCASSVGQANTEAFFGQGTRLTVV.

With respect to this clone: Other nucleotide sequences in the sample specify the same CDR3. J is TRBJ2-2 and V is TRBV27; unclear D gene. Between the trimmed V and J ends, which lost 3 bases and 4 bases, there was a span of 3 bases. Germline V gene sequence: CDR1 MNHEY, CDR2 SMNVEV (reference sequence). The CDR3 has 12 amino acids. The CDR3 here is CASSLVTGELFF. The CDR3 DNA reads as TGTGCCAGCAGTTTGGTCACCGGGGAGCTGTTTTTT.

The rearrangement links TRBV19 to TRBJ1-2; D perhaps matches TRBD1 (6 bases). The CDR3 length is 12 residues. CDR1 and CDR2 from the germline V gene are LNHDA and SQIVND (reference sequence). V shed 10 bases and J shed 1 base, with 10 bases lying between them. CDR3 DNA: TGTGCCATTACGGACAGTAACTATGGCTACACCTTC. Protein: CAITDSNYGYTF. Variable domain in full (rest from reference TRBV19 and TRBJ1-2): DGGITQSPKYLFRKEGQNVTLSCEQNLNHDAMYWYRQDPGQGLRLIYYSQIVNDFQKGDIAEGYSVSREKKESFPLTVTSAQKNPTAFYLCAITDSNYGYTFGSGTRLTVV.

J is TRBJ2-1 and V is TRBV29-1, with no clear D. Germline loops: CDR1 SQVTM, CDR2 ANQGSEA. Between the trimmed V and J ends, which lost 5 bases and 0 bases, there was a span of 11 bases. CDR3 length: 14 residues. CDR3 DNA: TGCAGCGTTCCATTGGGGTACTCCTACAATGAGCAGTTCTTC. Protein: CSVPLGYSYNEQFF.

This sequence joins TRBV9 and TRBJ2-7; 11 positions match TRBD2. V was clipped by 3 bases and J by 3 bases; unmatched bases: 5. This CDR3 has 15 amino acids. The germline gives CDR1 SGDLS, CDR2 YYNGEE. The DNA for the CDR3 is TGTGCCAGCAGCGAGACTAGCGGGACCATCTACGAGCAGTACTTC. Amino acids: CASSETSGTIYEQYF.

The chain carries TRBV6-1 and TRBJ2-7; D uncertain. Trimming shortened V by 4 bases and J by 0 bases, and 10 bases separated the two germline ends. In germline, CDR1 is MNHNS, CDR2 SASEGT. The CDR3 sequence is 14 residues long. DNA of the CDR3: TGTGCCAGCAGTGGGTTAACAGCCTCCTACGAGCAGTACTTC. Its protein is CASSGLTASYEQYF.

As regards this clone: In the same sample, other DNA sequences code for this CDR3. The rearrangement uses TRBV9 and TRBJ2-3, with no clear D. The CDR3 is 14 amino acids. V lost 0 bases to trimming and J lost 1 base, with 6 bases between them. CDR1 and CDR2 from the germline V gene are SGDLS and YYNGEE. This CDR3 reads CASSVGSGTDTQYF. DNA of the CDR3: TGTGCCAGCAGCGTAGGGTCAGGCACAGATACGCAGTATTTT. Based on the CDR3 plus reference TRBV9 and TRBJ2-3, the full variable domain is DSGVTQTPKHLITATGQRVTLRCSPRSGDLSVYWYQQSLDQGLQFLIQYYNGEERAKGNILERFSAQQFPDLHSELNLSSLELGDSALYFCASSVGSGTDTQYFGPGTRLTVL.

The V and J genes are TRBV10-3 and TRBJ1-2; perhaps TRBD1 as D (5 bases). This CDR3 region has 14 residues. V was pared by 2 bases and J by 3 bases, with 10 bases between. Germline assignment: CDR1 ENHRY and CDR2 SYGVKD. CDR3 coding DNA: TGTGCCATCAGTGAGACAGGTTCTTACTATGGCTACACCTTC. Amino acids: CAISETGSYYGYTF.

CDR3 amino acids: CASSLRDSEWGEKLFF. Written as DNA, the CDR3 is TGTGCCAGCAGTCTACGGGACTCCGAATGGGGAGAAAAACTGTTTTTT. The chain links TRBV5-6 to TRBJ1-4; D might be TRBD1 (5 bases). The CDR3 has 16 amino acids. Trimming pared 5 bases from V and 8 bases from J, leaving 22 bases between. Germline lookup yields CDR1 SGHDT and CDR2 YYEEEE.

The chain is built from TRBV11-2 and TRBJ2-1; D remains ambiguous. The CDR3 loop spans 12 amino acids. V was pared by 5 bases and J by 7 bases, with 9 bases between. The germline V gene encodes CDR1 SGHAT and CDR2 FQNNGV. The CDR3 coding sequence is TGTGCCAGCAGCGGCGGTGTGAATGAGCAGTTCTTC. It specifies CASSGGVNEQFF.

V is TRBV7-9 and J is TRBJ2-2, with 9 bases lining up with TRBD1. The CDR3 is 16 amino acids. Germline V gene data show CDR1 as SEHNR and CDR2 as FQNEAQ (reference sequence). After removal of 4 bases from V and 0 bases from J, the junction contained 3 bases not matched to a gene. The CDR3 reads CASSSQGAPNTGELFF. Here the CDR3 DNA reads TGTGCCAGCAGCTCACAGGGGGCCCCGAACACCGGGGAGCTGTTTTTT. Full variable domain (remainder filled in from reference TRBV7-9 and TRBJ2-2): DTGVSQNPRHKITKRGQNVTFRCDPISEHNRLYWYRQTLGQGPEFLTYFQNEAQLEKSRLLSDRFSAERPKGSFSTLEIQRTEQGDSAMYLCASSSQGAPNTGELFFGEGSRLTVL.

As regards this clone: Different DNA sequences within this sample yield the same CDR3. The rearrangement uses TRBV7-9 and TRBJ2-7; D may be TRBD1 (6 bases). V shed 1 base and J shed 3 bases, with 10 bases lying between them. Germline-derived CDR1 and CDR2 are SEHNR and FQNEAQ (reference sequence). The CDR3 spans 14 residues. For the CDR3, the DNA is TGTGCCAGCAGCTTAGAAGGGGGTAGCTACGAGCAGTACTTC. Protein: CASSLEGGSYEQYF.

The chain links TRBV18 to TRBJ1-2, with D tentatively TRBD1 (5 bases). The V and J ends lost 4 bases and 0 bases respectively, with 15 bases between them. The CDR3 has 16 amino acids. Germline assignment: CDR1 KGHSH and CDR2 LQKENI. The CDR3: CASSLDVGPANYGYTF. DNA for the CDR3: TGTGCCAGCTCACTGGATGTGGGGCCAGCTAACTATGGCTACACCTTC.

The DNA for the CDR3 is TGTGCCAGCAGCTCTCCGACAGACCGCACAGATACGCAGTATTTT. Its protein is CASSSPTDRTDTQYF. The V call is TRBV5-6, the J call TRBJ2-3, with a tentative D call TRBD1 (5 bases). CDR1 is SGHDT, CDR2 YYEEEE, per germline. CDR3 length: 15 amino acids. Between the trimmed V and J ends, which lost 3 bases and 1 base, there was a span of 12 bases.

The chain uses TRBV7-8 and TRBJ2-7; TRBD1 matches 9 bases. Losses at the gene ends were 5 bases for V and 2 bases for J; bases not matched to a gene: 4. Germline V gene data show CDR1 as SGHVS and CDR2 as FQNEAQ. The CDR3 is 14 amino acids. CDR3 sequence: CASSTGTGPYEQYF. DNA of the CDR3: TGTGCCAGCAGCACCGGGACAGGGCCCTACGAGCAGTACTTC.

The chain combines TRBV4-1 with TRBJ2-2; TRBD2 matches at 10 bases. The J segment lost 6 bases and the V segment lost 3 bases, leaving 7 bases of the junction unmatched. The CDR3 consists of 16 residues. Germline V gives CDR1 MGHRA, CDR2 YSYEKL. CDR3 residues: CASSHLAGGAPGELFF. As DNA, the CDR3 is TGCGCCAGCAGCCATTTAGCGGGAGGCGCTCCCGGGGAGCTGTTTTTT.

The rearrangement links TRBV6-5 to TRBJ2-7; unclear D gene. The CDR3 has 13 amino acids. V was shortened by 0 bases and J by 7 bases, with 10 bases between the two germline ends. Germline-derived CDR1 and CDR2 are MNHEY and SVGAGI. CDR3 bases: TGTGCCAGCAGTTACTCCCAGGTGGGAGAGCAGTACTTC. Translation gives CASSYSQVGEQYF.